This paragraph covers one T cell receptor beta chain sequence. Its antigen is unidentified. The data were taken from a study of CD8+ T cells in alopecia areata. Study-level background: Dosing with tofacitinib proceeded for 6 to 18 months, followed by 6 months off drug.

This CDR3 spans 16 amino acids. After removal of 5 bases from V and 2 bases from J, the junction contained 10 bases not matched to a gene. Germline V CDR1 and CDR2: SGHTA, FQGNSA. Overall study findings and caveats: Among the cells sequenced in scalp samples are also the resident alphabeta T cells of normal skin.

RNA was isolated and reverse transcribed to cDNA, the sequencing template. The method was immunoSEQ multiplex PCR; TCRdb's version includes in-frame clones alone and lacks a portion of them. The data contain some 10,000 clones, roughly three fifths of them singletons. Alopecia areata patients provided lesional scalp punch biopsies and peripheral blood, both collected for the study. Source: skin, taken at week 0. The chain links TRBV7-2 to TRBJ2-7, with TRBD2 matching over 9 bases. The TCR comes from a human donor with alopecia areata. The chain's CDR3 is CASSLRGLATPYEQYF. CDR3 coding DNA: TGTGCCAGCAGCCTCCGAGGACTAGCGACCCCCTACGAGCAGTACTTC.